A single sample is the source of the 28 T cell receptor beta chains below, sequenced in a study of T-cell reconstitution after alpha-beta-depleted transplantation in children. Unique molecular identifiers were incorporated into the prepared TCRbeta library. TCRdb used MiXCR to reprocess the PCR reads, holding one entry per CDR3 protein. Of nearly 550,000 distinct CDR3 sequences listed, 15% to 20% are singletons. The sample consisted of PBMCs from the stem cell graft donor, taken from the stem cell graft. These receptors were taken from a human donor who donated a stem cell graft to a child with acute lymphoblastic leukemia.

This clonotype appeared a few times. CDR3: CSARLAGQETQYF. The CDR3, as DNA: TGCAGTGCTAGACTAGCGGGGCAAGAGACCCAGTACTTC. V is TRBV20-1 and J is TRBJ2-5; 9 bases agree with TRBD2. Germline V gene lookup returns CDR1 DFQATT and CDR2 SNEGSKA (reference sequence). V shed 2 bases and J 2 bases; nucleotides not matched to a gene: 0. The CDR3 length is 13 residues.

This clonotype turned up a few times. CDR3 protein: CASSYLWGQGPTNEKLFF. The CDR3 DNA sequence: TGTGCCAGCAGCTACCTTTGGGGACAGGGTCCAACTAATGAAAAACTGTTTTTT. The chain recombines TRBV11-2 with TRBJ1-4, with 9 bases aligning to TRBD1. There are 18 residues in the CDR3. J lost 0 bases, V lost 4 bases, and 9 bases had no gene match. Germline V CDR1 and CDR2: SGHAT, FQNNGV.

This clonotype was counted between two and nine times. The chain is built from TRBV29-1 and TRBJ2-3; D ambiguous. The V end was cut by 0 bases, the J end by 5 bases, with 12 bases between. The CDR3 length is 14 residues. CDR1 SQVTM and CDR2 ANQGSEA come from the germline V gene. CDR3 coding DNA: TGCAGCGTTGAAGATCTTACTCCCCGAGATACGCAGTATTTT. Translation: CSVEDLTPRDTQYF.

This clonotype has a handful of counts. V and J are TRBV10-3 and TRBJ2-7, with D perhaps TRBD2 (6 bases). The CDR3 extends over 13 amino acids. The V end lost 8 bases, the J end lost 3 bases, and 14 bases lay between the germline ends. Germline CDR1 and CDR2: ENHRY and SYGVKD. The CDR3 DNA reads as TGTGCCATCTCCCGGGTGGAGGGCTACGAGCAGTACTTC. Encoded protein: CAISRVEGYEQYF.

The chain joins TRBV20-1 to TRBJ2-4; D is possibly TRBD2 (7 bases). The CDR3 has 14 amino acids. The V gene's germline CDR1 is DFQATT and CDR2 SNEGSKA (reference sequence). Trimming pared 7 bases from V and 7 bases from J, leaving 20 bases between. The CDR3 is CSGGLRGGANIQYF. CDR3 in DNA: TGCAGTGGCGGCCTTAGGGGGGGCGCGAACATTCAGTACTTC.

This chain links TRBV20-1 with TRBJ2-4; TRBD2 might be the D (6 bases). The V gene's germline CDR1 is DFQATT and CDR2 SNEGSKA (reference sequence). Trimming took 1 base from V and 7 from J, leaving 11 bases between them. This CDR3 spans 13 amino acids. CDR3: CSARALGGNIQYF. CDR3 bases: TGCAGTGCTAGAGCACTGGGAGGCAACATTCAGTACTTC.

The chain recombines TRBV5-1 with TRBJ2-1, with D possibly being TRBD1 (6 bases). The CDR3 covers 15 residues. V lost 0 bases and J 4 bases, leaving 11 bases between the germline ends. Germline V gene sequence: CDR1 SGHRS, CDR2 YFSETQ. The CDR3 region is CASSLDGQFYNEQFF. The DNA of the CDR3 is TGCGCCAGCAGCTTGGATGGACAGTTTTACAATGAGCAGTTCTTC.

This chain connects TRBV19 to TRBJ2-1; the D gene is possibly TRBD2 (6 bases). This CDR3 has 16 amino acids. V dropped 5 bases and J dropped 4 bases, with 18 bases sitting between them. Germline V gene sequence: CDR1 LNHDA, CDR2 SQIVND (reference sequence). This CDR3 is CASSFGGKSGYNEQFF. CDR3 DNA sequence: TGTGCCAGTAGTTTTGGGGGGAAATCAGGATACAATGAGCAGTTCTTC.

This chain uses TRBV3-1 with TRBJ2-3; possible D gene TRBD2, 6 bases. The CDR3 runs to 15 residues. Trimming took 8 bases from V and 5 from J, leaving 20 bases between them. Germline assignment: CDR1 LGHDT and CDR2 YNNKEL (reference sequence). Written as DNA, the CDR3 is TGTGCCAGCTGCCCACCGGGACTTCGCGGAGATACGCAGTATTTT. Encoded protein: CASCPPGLRGDTQYF.

There are a few counts of this clonotype. The V gene is TRBV4-1, the J gene TRBJ2-1; tentative D call: TRBD1 (5 bases). Deletions cut 3 bases from V and 1 base from J, with 10 bases between. Germline V gives CDR1 MGHRA, CDR2 YSYEKL. This CDR3 has 15 residues. CDR3 in DNA: TGCGCCAGCAGCCATGACTCAGGGTCCTACAATGAGCAGTTCTTC. Translated, it gives CASSHDSGSYNEQFF.

This clonotype showed up just a few times. CDR3 residues: CASSFWSGANVLTF. The CDR3 coding sequence is TGTGCCAGCAGCTTTTGGTCTGGGGCCAACGTCCTGACTTTC. The chain combines TRBV7-3 with TRBJ2-6; D call uncertain. The ends were cut back, 3 bases at V and 1 base at J, with 4 bases in the middle. This CDR3 comprises 14 residues. From germline, CDR1 is SGHTA and CDR2 FQGTGA.

The gene calls are TRBV15 and TRBJ2-3; D remains unclear. Trimming took 0 bases from V and 2 from J, leaving 9 bases between them. Per the germline V gene, CDR1 is LNHNV and CDR2 is YYDKDF (reference sequence). The CDR3 sequence is 15 residues long. CDR3 protein: CATSRDPTHTDTQYF. Written as DNA, the CDR3 is TGTGCCACCAGCAGAGATCCTACTCACACAGATACGCAGTATTTT.

The chain has TRBV6-1 and TRBJ2-3; TRBD2 might be the D (7 bases). The germline CDR1 and CDR2 sequences are MNHNS and SASEGT. Trimming took off 2 bases at V and 4 bases at J, with 16 bases between the two ends. CDR3 length equals 16 residues. The CDR3 bases are TGTGCCAGCAGTGAACCTCGGAGGGGGGGCGCAGATACGCAGTATTTT. This codes for CASSEPRRGGADTQYF.

This chain links TRBV30 with TRBJ1-2, with a weak D call TRBD1 (5 bases). CDR1 is GTSNPN, CDR2 SVGIG, per germline (reference sequence). The ends were cut back, 4 bases at V and 4 bases at J, with 16 bases in the middle. This CDR3 has 14 residues. CDR3: CAWIQPWDPYGYTF. The CDR3, as DNA: TGTGCCTGGATCCAACCCTGGGACCCCTATGGCTACACCTTC.

This clonotype came up a few times. The chain carries TRBV29-1 and TRBJ1-2; perhaps TRBD1 as D (5 bases). V lost 6 bases and J lost 3, with 14 bases in between. The CDR3 covers 13 residues. Germline CDR1 reads SQVTM; CDR2 reads ANQGSEA. The CDR3 protein is CSVLAGTDYGYTF. The CDR3 DNA sequence: TGCAGCGTATTAGCCGGGACGGACTATGGCTACACCTTC.

The chain couples TRBV29-1 to TRBJ1-2, with D perhaps TRBD1 (6 bases). This CDR3 spans 14 amino acids. Germline CDR1 and CDR2: SQVTM and ANQGSEA. The V gene lost 6 bases and the J gene lost 5 bases, with 19 bases spanning the gap. The CDR3 region has the DNA TGCAGCGTCCCGAGGTCCGGGACACTTTATGGCTACACCTTC. Protein product: CSVPRSGTLYGYTF.

In DNA form, the CDR3 reads TGCGCCGTCACCTTGGGGGGTCGGGAGCAGTTCTTC. This translates into CAVTLGGREQFF. The rearrangement links TRBV5-1 to TRBJ2-1, with a weak D call TRBD2 (6 bases). CDR1 and CDR2 from the germline V gene are SGHRS and YFSETQ. V dropped 10 bases and J dropped 10 bases, with 18 bases sitting between them. The CDR3 has 12 amino acids.

The CDR3 DNA reads TGCAGTGTGCCGGGCTCTGGAAACACCATATATTTT. Its protein product is CSVPGSGNTIYF. This chain uses TRBV20-1 with TRBJ1-3; D gene unclear. The CDR3 length is 12 residues. CDR1 is DFQATT, CDR2 SNEGSKA, per germline (reference sequence). V lost 7 bases and J 0 bases, leaving 7 bases between the germline ends.

The chain employs TRBV6-1 and TRBJ1-2; D uncertain. The germline V gene encodes CDR1 MNHNS and CDR2 SASEGT. The V end was cut by 6 bases, the J end by 0 bases, with 17 bases between. The CDR3 spans 16 residues. The CDR3, as DNA: TGTGCCAGCAGCCCCTTGCAGGAAGACGCTAACTATGGCTACACCTTC. Protein sequence: CASSPLQEDANYGYTF.

To note about this clonotype: One end of the junction does not line up with germline, which may come from a read error. The CDR3 bases are TGCGCCAGCTCAAACTTAGGGGTGACCCAACAGACCCAGTACTTC. It encodes CASSNLGVTQQTQYF. This chain joins TRBV4-1 and TRBJ2-5, with D perhaps matching TRBD1 (5 bases). The CDR3 consists of 15 residues. Germline lookup yields CDR1 MGHRA and CDR2 YSYEKL.

This chain links TRBV21-1 with TRBJ2-7. TRBV21-1 is a recognized pseudogene. There are 17 residues in the CDR3. In DNA form, the CDR3 reads TGTGCCAGCAGCACAGGTCTTCCGCCTCAATCCGGACGCGAGCAGTACTTC. Encoded protein: CASSTGLPPQSGREQYF.

The chain employs TRBV24-1 and TRBJ2-3; 11 bases are shared with TRBD2. Trimming cost V 3 bases and J 0 bases; bases outside gene matches: 4. This CDR3 has 17 residues. Germline V CDR1 and CDR2: KGHDR, SFDVKD. CDR3 region: CATSDIGTSGSTDTQYF. Written as DNA, the CDR3 is TGTGCCACCAGTGATATTGGGACTAGCGGTAGCACAGATACGCAGTATTTT.

This clonotype has only a few counts. The chain carries TRBV6-1 and TRBJ1-1, with TRBD1 matching 9 bases. J was trimmed by 4 bases and V by 10 bases; bases with no gene match: 7. Germline values: CDR1 MNHNS, CDR2 SASEGT. The CDR3 consists of 13 residues. The CDR3 nucleotides read TGTGCCAACACGGGACAGGGAAGCACTGAAGCTTTCTTT. This gives the protein CANTGQGSTEAFF.

This chain links TRBV6-5 with TRBJ1-4; TRBD1 agrees at 7 bases. CDR1 is MNHEY and CDR2 is SVGAGI in the germline V gene. The trim removed 4 bases at V and 3 bases at J, leaving 2 bases unmatched. The CDR3 contains 14 residues. CDR3 in DNA: TGTGCCAGCAGTTTCGACAGGGCTAATGAAAAACTGTTTTTT. Translated, it gives CASSFDRANEKLFF.

The chain links TRBV27 to TRBJ2-7; tentatively, D is TRBD2 (6 bases). CDR3 length: 16 residues. CDR1 and CDR2 (germline): MNHEY, SMNVEV (reference sequence). The V and J ends lost 2 bases and 2 bases respectively, with 16 bases between them. This CDR3 is CASSLGTPRSAYEQYF. In DNA form, the CDR3 reads TGTGCCAGCAGTTTAGGGACTCCCCGGAGCGCCTACGAGCAGTACTTC.

The gene calls are TRBV5-1 and TRBJ1-1, with 8 bases aligning to TRBD1. The V gene end was trimmed by 4 bases and the J gene end by 0 bases; junction bases not matched to a gene: 5. The CDR3 has 15 residues. The germline gives CDR1 SGHRS, CDR2 YFSETQ. CDR3: CASSAGQGLNTEAFF. The CDR3 coding sequence is TGCGCCAGCAGCGCAGGACAGGGCCTGAACACTGAAGCTTTCTTT.

In this sample, this clonotype turned up many times. The chain has TRBV20-1 and TRBJ2-1; 10 positions agree with TRBD2. Germline V CDR1 and CDR2: DFQATT, SNEGSKA (reference sequence). V trimming: 3 bases; J trimming: 4 bases; junction bases outside the gene matches: 3. The CDR3 consists of 14 residues. CDR3 loop: CSASSGRGYNEQFF. CDR3 sequence (DNA): TGCAGTGCTAGCAGCGGGAGGGGGTACAATGAGCAGTTCTTC.

This clonotype was observed a handful of times. The chain employs TRBV27 and TRBJ2-3; TRBD1 aligns across 8 bases. This CDR3 has 14 residues. V shed 5 bases, J shed 1 base, and the junction held 2 bases outside the gene matches. Germline loops: CDR1 MNHEY, CDR2 SMNVEV (reference sequence). CDR3 sequence: CASSEDRGTDTQYF. CDR3 DNA: TGTGCCAGCAGTGAGGACAGGGGCACAGATACGCAGTATTTT.